Presented here are 21 T cell receptor beta chains from one specimen sequenced in a study of blood T cell repertoires in COVID-19. Clones were read by immunoSEQ multiplex PCR, and TCRdb kept only the in-frame ones, dropping some. Of around 260,000 clones in the sample, 84% are singletons; the top ten hold approximately 14%. Sequenced: peripheral blood. Receptors were obtained from a person aged 65 to 79 with COVID-19, enrolled during active disease.

The genes are TRBV6-5 and TRBJ2-4; 7 bases are a match to TRBD2. The CDR3 is made up of 15 amino acids. J lost 3 bases, V lost 7 bases, and 9 bases had no gene match. The germline V gene encodes CDR1 MNHEY and CDR2 SVGAGI. CDR3 loop: CASTWSAGVKNIQYF. CDR3 coding DNA: TGTGCCAGCACGTGGAGCGCGGGAGTCAAAAACATTCAGTACTTC.

The chain is built from TRBV12-2 and TRBJ2-3; whether TRBD2, the table's D call, matches the DNA was not checked. TRBV12-2 is a listed pseudogene. The CDR3 is made up of 16 amino acids. The CDR3 nucleotides read TGTGCAAGTCGCCCCCATCAAATAACTAGCACAGATACGCAGTATTTT. Amino acids: CASRPHQITSTDTQYF.

The chain combines TRBV2 with TRBJ1-3, with D possibly TRBD1 on 5 matching bases. CDR1 SNHLY and CDR2 FYNNEI come from the germline V gene. The CDR3 covers 14 residues. Trimming stripped 7 bases from V and 2 bases from J, with 12 bases between. CDR3 nucleotides: TGTGCCAGCAAGAGACAGATCACTGGAAACACCATATATTTT. Amino acid sequence: CASKRQITGNTIYF.

In DNA, the CDR3 is TGTGCCAGCAGAAGGAGTATCTCCTACAATGAGCAGTTCTTC. This gives the protein CASRRSISYNEQFF. The rearrangement links TRBV28 to TRBJ2-1, with D unresolved. The V end was cut by 6 bases, the J end by 0 bases, with 9 bases between. This CDR3 has 14 residues. The germline gives CDR1 MDHEN, CDR2 SYDVKM.

This clone occurred once. Other nucleotide sequences in the sample specify the same CDR3. CDR3 residues: CSVDRDTGELFF. In nucleotides, the CDR3 is TGCAGCGTTGATAGAGACACCGGGGAGCTGTTTTTT. The J gene is TRBJ2-2, the V gene TRBV29-1; D is undetermined. From germline, CDR1 is SQVTM and CDR2 ANQGSEA. This CDR3 contains 12 residues. V was clipped by 3 bases and J by 3 bases, with 5 bases between them.

The chain employs TRBV5-1 and TRBJ2-5; D is ambiguous. Germline-derived CDR1 and CDR2 are SGHRS and YFSETQ. The length of the CDR3 is 13 residues. V lost 1 base and J 3 bases, leaving 7 bases between the germline ends. The CDR3 DNA sequence: TGCGCCAGCAGCTTGAGATACAAAGAGACCCAGTACTTC. It is translated as CASSLRYKETQYF.

The table lists this clone with a count of one. The V gene is TRBV15, the J gene TRBJ1-6, with 9 nucleotides matching TRBD1. The CDR3 contains 19 residues. V was pared by 3 bases and J by 9 bases, with 18 bases of the junction left unmatched. Germline CDR1 and CDR2: LNHNV and YYDKDF (reference sequence). The chain's CDR3 is CATSSTTGGAGPIFSPLHF. CDR3 nucleotide sequence: TGTGCCACCAGCAGTACTACAGGGGGCGCGGGTCCTATTTTTTCACCCCTCCACTTT.

J is TRBJ2-7 and V is TRBV4-2, with TRBD1 matching 10 bases. CDR3 length equals 16 residues. J gave up 6 bases and V 4 bases, and 12 bases lay outside the gene matches. The germline V gene encodes CDR1 LGHNA and CDR2 YNFKEQ. CDR3 loop: CASSRSQGRDRGEQYF. The DNA for the CDR3 is TGTGCCAGCAGCCGATCGCAGGGGCGGGACAGGGGCGAGCAGTACTTC.

This clone occurred many times. The chain carries TRBV29-1 and TRBJ2-7, with D perhaps TRBD1 (6 bases). CDR1 is SQVTM, CDR2 ANQGSEA, per germline. V shed 4 bases and J shed 1 base, with 14 bases lying between them. CDR3 size: 14 residues. This chain's CDR3 is CSVARGAGSYEQYF. The CDR3 DNA follows: TGCAGCGTTGCCAGGGGCGCAGGTTCCTACGAGCAGTACTTC.

The chain combines TRBV7-9 with TRBJ1-4; D is ambiguous. V was trimmed by 5 bases and J by 3 bases, leaving 13 bases between them. The CDR3 loop spans 15 amino acids. CDR1 is SEHNR, CDR2 FQNEAQ, per germline (reference sequence). The chain's CDR3 is CASSVPRQANEKLFF. The CDR3 nucleotides read TGTGCCAGCAGCGTACCCCGGCAGGCTAATGAAAAACTGTTTTTT.

There are a few counts of this clone. The chain uses TRBV19 and TRBJ2-7; a weak D match, TRBD1 (6 bases). The V and J ends lost 9 bases and 3 bases respectively, with 15 bases between them. This CDR3 is built from 13 residues. The germline V gene has CDR1 LNHDA and CDR2 SQIVND (reference sequence). The CDR3 region is CASRGHEIYEQYF. The CDR3 coding sequence is TGTGCCAGCCGGGGACACGAAATCTACGAGCAGTACTTC.

This chain connects TRBV5-8 to TRBJ1-4; 7 bases line up with TRBD1. The junction had 4 bases not matched to a gene; V was cut back by 5 bases and J by 0 bases. Germline V gives CDR1 SGHTS, CDR2 YDEGEE. CDR3 length: 15 residues. CDR3 sequence (DNA): TGTGCCAGCAGGCCCGGGACAGCAACTAATGAAAAACTGTTTTTT. Translation gives CASRPGTATNEKLFF.

The chain employs TRBV28 and TRBJ1-2; TRBD1 aligns across 8 bases. V gave up 6 bases and J gave up 6 bases; unmatched junction bases: 6. Germline CDR1 is MDHEN and CDR2 is SYDVKM. The CDR3 has 13 amino acids. The CDR3 loop reads CASSRQGMDGYTF. The CDR3 coding sequence is TGTGCCAGCAGCAGACAGGGGATGGATGGCTACACCTTC.

This rearrangement joins TRBV28 to TRBJ1-2; D is uncertain. V lost 7 bases and J 4 bases, leaving 10 bases between the germline ends. Per the germline V gene, CDR1 is MDHEN and CDR2 is SYDVKM. This CDR3 is 12 amino acids long. The CDR3 DNA follows: TGTGCCAGCAAGGAGGGTGGCTATGGCTACACCTTC. Its translation is CASKEGGYGYTF.

The V gene is TRBV7-2, the J gene TRBJ1-6; 7 bases match TRBD1. J gave up 5 bases and V 5 bases, and 6 bases lay outside the gene matches. CDR3 length equals 15 residues. Per the germline V gene, CDR1 is SGHTA and CDR2 is FQGNSA. The CDR3 is CASSRGDRNNSPLHF. CDR3 DNA sequence: TGTGCCAGCAGCAGAGGGGACAGAAATAATTCACCCCTCCACTTT.

The chain has TRBV2 and TRBJ2-7, with 8 bases identical to TRBD2. CDR3 length: 15 amino acids. V trimming: 6 bases; J trimming: 2 bases; junction bases outside the gene matches: 9. Germline CDR1 is SNHLY and CDR2 is FYNNEI. CDR3: CASREWLAGTYEQYF. The DNA for the CDR3 is TGTGCCAGCAGGGAGTGGTTAGCGGGGACCTACGAGCAGTACTTC.

The chain couples TRBV4-3 to TRBJ2-2; 11 nucleotides match TRBD1. The CDR3 sequence is 15 residues long. The V and J ends lost 1 base and 7 bases, in that order; junction bases with no gene match: 2. CDR1 is LGHNA and CDR2 is YSLEER in the germline V gene. The CDR3 DNA follows: TGCGCCAGCAGCCAAGCCGGGACAGGGGGCGGGGAGCTGTTTTTT. Encoded protein: CASSQAGTGGGELFF.

This chain links TRBV4-3 with TRBJ1-5, with D maybe TRBD1 (5 bases). Germline lookup yields CDR1 LGHNA and CDR2 YSLEER. V lost 0 bases, J lost 6 bases, and 18 bases lay in between. The CDR3 length is 17 residues. The chain's CDR3 is CASSQEAAAGKIQPQHF. The CDR3 nucleotides are TGCGCCAGCAGCCAAGAGGCGGCGGCAGGGAAAATTCAGCCCCAGCATTTT.

The J gene is TRBJ1-6, the V gene TRBV4-1, with D unresolved. Trimming stripped 0 bases from V and 0 bases from J, with 12 bases between. Per the germline V gene, CDR1 is MGHRA and CDR2 is YSYEKL. CDR3 length equals 18 residues. In nucleotides, the CDR3 is TGCGCCAGCAGCCAAGATTATTCGGTGAGCTCCTATAATTCACCCCTCCACTTT. It specifies CASSQDYSVSSYNSPLHF.

This clone was recorded once. The chain combines TRBV6-5 with TRBJ1-5, with TRBD1 identical over 7 bases. J lost 1 base, V lost 5 bases, and 2 bases had no gene match. CDR3 length equals 14 residues. Germline V gene sequence: CDR1 MNHEY, CDR2 SVGAGI. The DNA of the CDR3 is TGTGCCAGCAGTCGGGACAGAAGCAATCAGCCCCAGCATTTT. It is translated as CASSRDRSNQPQHF.

This clone has just a few counts. The CDR3 ends on some other residue instead of the conserved phenylalanine or tryptophan, so this is likely a read error. The DNA is left out, because the CDR3 cannot be placed on it with certainty; the CDR3 is given as TCRdb lists it. This chain uses TRBV28 with TRBJ1-2. Germline V gene lookup returns CDR1 MDHEN and CDR2 SYDVKM. A total of 12 residues make up the CDR3, ends included. CDR3 sequence reads: CASSMQNRSFLV.